Shown below are 4 T cell receptor beta chains from a single sample sequenced in a study of human T cells and chemical hapten exposure. TCRdb reanalysed the RACE reads using MiXCR and keeps one entry per CDR3 protein. The repertoire holds 150,000 to 200,000 distinct CDR3 sequences, with approximately 29% as singletons. Time point reported: pre-sensitization, week 0. Treatment reported: therapeutic diphenylcyclopropenone sensitization with weekly scalp DPC. The sample here was whole blood, taken in connection with sensitization to the hapten diphenylcyclopropenone (DPC). Every receptor here comes from a young woman with alopecia areata. Some clones in this sample may be carry-over from other donors' samples.

CDR3 region: CASSLVQGARYEQYF. The CDR3 DNA is TGTGCCAGCAGCTTAGTCCAGGGGGCGCGGTACGAGCAGTACTTC. V is TRBV7-9 and J is TRBJ2-7; TRBD1 matches 8 bases. The V segment lost 1 base and the J segment 4 bases; nucleotides outside the gene matches: 6. Germline loops: CDR1 SEHNR, CDR2 FQNEAQ (reference sequence). The CDR3 has 15 amino acids.

This clonotype was counted a few times. The chain employs TRBV20-1 and TRBJ1-2, with D possibly being TRBD1 (6 bases). The germline V gene has CDR1 DFQATT and CDR2 SNEGSKA (reference sequence). The V end was cut by 6 bases, the J end by 5 bases, with 19 bases between. The CDR3 sequence is 14 residues long. The CDR3 spells CSARDTRRGYGYTF. In DNA, the CDR3 is TGCAGTGCGCGGGACACAAGGAGGGGGTATGGCTACACCTTC.

This clonotype turned up a few times. This CDR3 is CASSGDGQGVLDTQYF. As DNA, the CDR3 is TGTGCCAGCAGTGGCGACGGACAGGGGGTTTTAGATACGCAGTATTTT. The chain employs TRBV27 and TRBJ2-3; 10 bases fit TRBD1. This CDR3 has 16 residues. J lost 5 bases, V lost 5 bases, and 10 bases had no gene match. CDR1 and CDR2 from the germline V gene are MNHEY and SMNVEV (reference sequence).

This clonotype was observed a few times. This chain joins TRBV27 and TRBJ1-3; D gene ambiguous. The germline CDR1 and CDR2 sequences are MNHEY and SMNVEV (reference sequence). This CDR3 contains 14 residues. Trimming removed 8 bases at V and 4 bases at J, with 15 bases between. Here the CDR3 DNA reads TGTGCCAGCTCCCCGGCGCAGTCAGGAAACACCATATATTTT. Translated, it gives CASSPAQSGNTIYF.